This T cell receptor (beta chain) emerged from a study of siplizumab effects on memory and regulatory T cells. Data came from immunoSEQ multiplex PCR; TCRdb stores just in-frame clones and leaves some out. Among more than 95,000 clones, 90% to 95% were seen once, and the ten largest hold around 1.5%. The origin of this receptor is a human donor in good health. Source material: non-Treg CD4+ T cells sorted from blood.

CDR3: CASSRTFSYEQYF. In nucleotides, the CDR3 is TGTGCCAGCAGTAGGACCTTCTCCTACGAGCAGTACTTC. The chain has TRBV7-2 and TRBJ2-7; D is undetermined. Germline V gives CDR1 SGHTA, CDR2 FQGNSA. The length of the CDR3 is 13 residues. The ends were cut back, 6 bases at V and 0 bases at J, with 9 bases in the middle.